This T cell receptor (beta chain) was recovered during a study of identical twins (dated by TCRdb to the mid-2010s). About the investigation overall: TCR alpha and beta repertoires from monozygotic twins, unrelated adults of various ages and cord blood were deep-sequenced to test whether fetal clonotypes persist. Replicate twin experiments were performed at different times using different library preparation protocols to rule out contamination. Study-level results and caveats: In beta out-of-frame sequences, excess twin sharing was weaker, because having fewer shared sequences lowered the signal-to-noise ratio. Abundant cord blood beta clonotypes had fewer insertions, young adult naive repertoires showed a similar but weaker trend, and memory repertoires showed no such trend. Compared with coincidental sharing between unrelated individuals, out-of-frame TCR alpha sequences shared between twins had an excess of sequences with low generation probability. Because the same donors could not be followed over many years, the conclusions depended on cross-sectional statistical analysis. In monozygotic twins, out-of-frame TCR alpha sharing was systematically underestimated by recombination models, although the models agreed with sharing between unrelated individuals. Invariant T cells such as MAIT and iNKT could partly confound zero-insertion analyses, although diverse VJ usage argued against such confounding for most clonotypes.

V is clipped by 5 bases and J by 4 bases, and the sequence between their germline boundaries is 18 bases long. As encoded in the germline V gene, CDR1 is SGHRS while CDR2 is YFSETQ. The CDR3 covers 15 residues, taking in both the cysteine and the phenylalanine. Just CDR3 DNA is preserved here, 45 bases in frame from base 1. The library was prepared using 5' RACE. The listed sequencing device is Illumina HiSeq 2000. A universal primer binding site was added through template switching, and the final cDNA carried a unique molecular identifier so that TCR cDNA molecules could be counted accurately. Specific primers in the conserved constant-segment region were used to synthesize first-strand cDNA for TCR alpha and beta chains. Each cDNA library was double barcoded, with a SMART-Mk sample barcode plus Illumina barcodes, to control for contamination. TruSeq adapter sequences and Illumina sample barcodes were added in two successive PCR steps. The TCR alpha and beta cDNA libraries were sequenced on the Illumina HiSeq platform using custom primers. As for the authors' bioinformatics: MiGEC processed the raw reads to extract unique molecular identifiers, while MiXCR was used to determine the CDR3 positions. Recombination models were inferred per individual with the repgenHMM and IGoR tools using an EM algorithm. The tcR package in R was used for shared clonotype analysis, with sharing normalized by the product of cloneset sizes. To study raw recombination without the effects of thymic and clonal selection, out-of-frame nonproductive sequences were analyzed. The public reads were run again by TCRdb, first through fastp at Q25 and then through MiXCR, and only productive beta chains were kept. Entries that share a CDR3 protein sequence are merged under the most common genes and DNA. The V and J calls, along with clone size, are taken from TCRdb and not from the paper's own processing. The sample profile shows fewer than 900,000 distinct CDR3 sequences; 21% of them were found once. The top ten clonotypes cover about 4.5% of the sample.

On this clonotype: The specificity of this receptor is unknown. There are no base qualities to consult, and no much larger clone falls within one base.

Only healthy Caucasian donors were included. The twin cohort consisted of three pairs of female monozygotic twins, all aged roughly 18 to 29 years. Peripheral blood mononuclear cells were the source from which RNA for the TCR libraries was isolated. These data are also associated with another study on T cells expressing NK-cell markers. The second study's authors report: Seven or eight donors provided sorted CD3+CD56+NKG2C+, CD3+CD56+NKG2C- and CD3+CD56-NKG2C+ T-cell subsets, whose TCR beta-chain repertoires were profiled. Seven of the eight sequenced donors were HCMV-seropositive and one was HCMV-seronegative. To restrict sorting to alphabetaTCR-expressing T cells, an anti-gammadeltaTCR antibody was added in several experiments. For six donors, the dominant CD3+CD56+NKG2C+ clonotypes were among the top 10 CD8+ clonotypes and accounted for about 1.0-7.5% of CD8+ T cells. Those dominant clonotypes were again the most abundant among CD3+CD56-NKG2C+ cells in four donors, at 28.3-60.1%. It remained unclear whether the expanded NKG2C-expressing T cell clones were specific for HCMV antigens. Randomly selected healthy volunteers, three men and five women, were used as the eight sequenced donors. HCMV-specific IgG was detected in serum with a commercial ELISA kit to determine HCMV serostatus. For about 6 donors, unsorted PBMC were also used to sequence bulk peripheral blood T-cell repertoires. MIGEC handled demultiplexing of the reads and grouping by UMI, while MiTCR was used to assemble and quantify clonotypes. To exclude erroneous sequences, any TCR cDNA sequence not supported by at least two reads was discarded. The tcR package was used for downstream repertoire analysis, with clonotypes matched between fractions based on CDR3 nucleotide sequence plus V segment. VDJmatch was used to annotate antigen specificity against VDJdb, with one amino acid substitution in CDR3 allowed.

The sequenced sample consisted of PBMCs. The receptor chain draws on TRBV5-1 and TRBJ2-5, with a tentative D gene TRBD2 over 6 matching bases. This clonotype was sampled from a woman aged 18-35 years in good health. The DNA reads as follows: TGCGCCAGCAGACGTTACGGGCGGGGCCCAGAGACCCAGTACTTC. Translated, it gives CASRRYGRGPETQYF.